This entry describes one T cell receptor (beta chain). The antigen remains undetermined. The sample originates from a study of post-analysis software for immune sequencing data. General observations from the study: Versus controls, multiple sclerosis patients showed significantly lower diversity (normalized Chao1). F measure showed strong co-clustering of same-batch samples.

After removal of 7 bases from V and 13 bases from J, the junction contained 22 bases not matched to a gene. Looked up from germline, CDR1 is MNHEY and CDR2 is SVGEGT. This CDR3 has 16 amino acids. Unique molecular identifiers had been added to the TCR beta cDNA libraries. Once about 0.9 to 11 million T cells were used, some 500,000 cDNA molecules resulted. In TCRdb, the PCR reads were re-called with MiXCR into one record per CDR3 protein. This table holds roughly 150,000 distinct CDR3 sequences, roughly 34% found once. This chain joins TRBV6-2 or TRBV6-3 and TRBJ2-1; 7 nucleotides agree with TRBD1. The receptor was isolated from a girl aged 5-17 years with multiple sclerosis. The material sequenced was blood, taken after autologous hematopoietic stem cell transplantation. The DNA for the CDR3 is TGTGCCAGCACAACAGGGGTGCCTAAGTACCAGGAGACCCAGTTCTTC. Translated: CASTTGVPKYQETQFF.